A single sample is the source of the 31 T cell receptor beta chains below, sequenced in a study of blood T cell repertoires in COVID-19. Profiling relied on immunoSEQ multiplex PCR, and the TCRdb table lists in-frame clones only, not all of them. The table lists under 85,000 clones, around 88% of them singletons, with around 5.1% in the top ten. Material: peripheral blood. The receptors derive from an elderly woman with active or convalescent COVID-19.

The CDR3 nucleotides are TGCGCCAGCAGCCTGGGACTAGTCACCGGGGAGCTGTTTTTT. Its protein is CASSLGLVTGELFF. J is TRBJ2-2 and V is TRBV5-1; 8 positions agree with TRBD2. The germline gives CDR1 SGHRS, CDR2 YFSETQ. This CDR3 is 14 amino acids long. The junction had 3 bases not matched to a gene; V was cut back by 4 bases and J by 4 bases.

J is TRBJ2-5 and V is TRBV28; TRBD1 matches 7 bases. The CDR3 is 14 residues long. Trimming removed 6 bases from V and 4 bases from J; junction bases left unmatched: 8. Germline CDR1 reads MDHEN; CDR2 reads SYDVKM. CDR3 residues: CASRISGGIETQYF. For the CDR3, the DNA is TGTGCCAGCAGGATTTCAGGGGGAATAGAGACCCAGTACTTC.

The sample holds one count of this clone. Other DNA variants within this sample encode the same CDR3. This chain links TRBV15 with TRBJ2-2; D call uncertain. The CDR3 is 14 amino acids. Germline CDR1 is LNHNV and CDR2 is YYDKDF (reference sequence). Trimming took 0 bases from V and 7 from J, leaving 9 bases between them. CDR3 residues: CATSRDLTRGELFF. The CDR3 nucleotides read TGTGCCACCAGCAGAGATCTGACACGCGGGGAGCTGTTTTTT.

The V call is TRBV11-3, the J call TRBJ2-1, with 13 bases matching TRBD2. The CDR3 is 14 residues long. J was trimmed by 9 bases and V by 5 bases; bases with no gene match: 4. Germline CDR1 and CDR2: SGHNT and YENEEA. CDR3 sequence (DNA): TGTGCCAGCAGCAGACTAGCGGGAGGAGGTGAGCAGTTCTTC. It is translated as CASSRLAGGGEQFF.

This rearrangement joins TRBV19 to TRBJ2-3; 7 bases agree with TRBD1. Germline V gives CDR1 LNHDA, CDR2 SQIVND (reference sequence). CDR3 length: 16 residues. V gave up 5 bases and J gave up 0 bases; unmatched junction bases: 8. The CDR3 here is CASSSRTGGSTDTQYF. In nucleotides, the CDR3 is TGTGCCAGTAGTTCTCGGACAGGCGGGAGCACAGATACGCAGTATTTT.

V is TRBV2 and J is TRBJ2-7; the match to TRBD1 covers 7 bases. Germline CDR1 is SNHLY and CDR2 is FYNNEI. The V segment lost 7 bases and the J segment 2 bases; nucleotides outside the gene matches: 8. The CDR3 is made up of 14 amino acids. The chain's CDR3 is CASTGTAIAYEQYF. Here the CDR3 DNA reads TGTGCCAGCACTGGGACAGCCATCGCCTACGAGCAGTACTTC.

In this sample, this clone turned up a few times. The genes are TRBV18 and TRBJ2-1, with D perhaps TRBD1 (6 bases). The CDR3 spans 17 residues. Germline CDR1 KGHSH, CDR2 LQKENI. V was clipped by 6 bases and J by 3 bases, with 21 bases between them. CDR3 protein: CASSPLARGHLYNEQFF. DNA of the CDR3: TGTGCCAGCTCTCCCCTCGCGAGGGGACATCTCTACAATGAGCAGTTCTTC.

The V gene is TRBV5-6, the J gene TRBJ2-1; tentatively, D is TRBD1 (5 bases). V was shortened by 1 base and J by 7 bases, with 12 bases between the two germline ends. CDR1 and CDR2 from the germline V gene are SGHDT and YYEEEE. The CDR3 runs to 14 residues. CDR3 protein: CASSLWAGWNEQFF. CDR3 nucleotides: TGTGCCAGCAGCTTGTGGGCAGGGTGGAATGAGCAGTTCTTC.

This clone has a single count. The chain couples TRBV7-8 to TRBJ1-1; D is possibly TRBD1 (5 bases). The germline CDR1 and CDR2 sequences are SGHVS and FQNEAQ. With 2 bases removed from V and 0 bases from J, the gap between germline ends came to 7 bases. The CDR3 is 14 residues long. The CDR3 sequence: CASSLSRVNTEAFF. The CDR3 DNA reads TGTGCCAGCAGCTTAAGCAGGGTGAACACTGAAGCTTTCTTT.

The chain has TRBV4-1 and TRBJ2-7; D gene unclear. The CDR3 contains 15 residues. With 4 bases removed from V and 4 bases from J, the gap between germline ends came to 17 bases. From germline, CDR1 is MGHRA and CDR2 YSYEKL. The CDR3 bases are TGCGCCAGCAGCCGTAATGGGCTCGCACGTTACGAGCAGTACTTC. Protein product: CASSRNGLARYEQYF.

The rearrangement links TRBV27 to TRBJ1-1, with TRBD1 matching 7 bases. This CDR3 region has 16 residues. V gave up 5 bases and J gave up 0 bases; unmatched junction bases: 9. In germline, CDR1 is MNHEY, CDR2 SMNVEV (reference sequence). The CDR3 spells CASSPLNRGLNTEAFF. The CDR3 nucleotides read TGTGCCAGCAGTCCACTAAACAGGGGACTGAACACTGAAGCTTTCTTT.

This clone appeared a few times. The chain employs TRBV10-3 and TRBJ2-3; 11 nucleotides match TRBD2. The CDR3 is 15 residues long. Germline CDR1 ENHRY, CDR2 SYGVKD. V lost 10 bases, J lost 6 bases, and 12 bases stayed unmatched. The CDR3 coding sequence is TGTGCCACCAGGACTAGCGGGCTATCGGAGGATACGCAGTATTTT. Protein sequence: CATRTSGLSEDTQYF.

This chain connects TRBV7-9 to TRBJ1-3; 9 positions match TRBD1. J lost 2 bases, V lost 4 bases, and 6 bases had no gene match. Germline V gives CDR1 SEHNR, CDR2 FQNEAQ (reference sequence). The CDR3 is 16 amino acids. The CDR3 DNA reads as TGTGCCAGCAGCTCACAGGGGGCAATGGCTGGAAACACCATATATTTT. Translated: CASSSQGAMAGNTIYF. Full variable domain (outside the CDR3, taken from reference TRBV7-9 and TRBJ1-3): DTGVSQNPRHKITKRGQNVTFRCDPISEHNRLYWYRQTLGQGPEFLTYFQNEAQLEKSRLLSDRFSAERPKGSFSTLEIQRTEQGDSAMYLCASSSQGAMAGNTIYFGEGSWLTVV.

This clone has only one observation. The CDR3: CASSQRGNAFF. The CDR3 DNA sequence: TGCGCCAGCAGCCAACGGGGGAATGCTTTCTTT. The chain joins TRBV4-3 to TRBJ1-1, with D maybe TRBD1 (5 bases). CDR1 and CDR2 (germline): LGHNA, YSLEER. CDR3 length: 11 amino acids. The germline V and J ends were trimmed by 2 bases and 11 bases, with 9 bases remaining between them.

This chain joins TRBV19 and TRBJ2-6; possibly TRBD2 for D (6 bases). V dropped 1 base and J dropped 0 bases, with 19 bases sitting between them. This CDR3 contains 20 residues. Per germline, CDR1 LNHDA and CDR2 SQIVND (reference sequence). The CDR3 protein is CASSIGREAGISSGANVLTF. Written as DNA, the CDR3 is TGTGCCAGTAGTATAGGGAGGGAAGCAGGAATAAGCTCTGGGGCCAACGTCCTGACTTTC.

CDR3 coding DNA: TGCGCCAGCAGCTTGGGCCAGGGAAACACCATATATTTT. It specifies CASSLGQGNTIYF. The chain recombines TRBV5-1 with TRBJ1-3; D is unresolved. The CDR3 totals 13 residues. Germline V gives CDR1 SGHRS, CDR2 YFSETQ. Trimming pared 0 bases from V and 4 bases from J, leaving 5 bases between.

This chain uses TRBV7-2 with TRBJ2-1; 12 nucleotides align to TRBD1. Germline V gives CDR1 SGHTA, CDR2 FQGNSA. The CDR3 runs to 16 residues. V gave up 2 bases and J gave up 12 bases; unmatched junction bases: 11. The CDR3 spells CASSLSNRDRGLLQFF. CDR3 sequence (DNA): TGTGCCAGCAGCTTAAGCAACCGGGACAGGGGGCTCTTGCAGTTCTTC. Using reference TRBV7-2 and TRBJ2-1 for the parts outside the CDR3, the full variable domain is GAGVSQSPSNKVTEKGKDVELRCDPISGHTALYWYRQSLGQGLEFLIYFQGNSAPDKSGLPSDRFSAERTGGSVSTLTIQRTQQEDSAVYLCASSLSNRDRGLLQFFGPGTRLTVL.

V is TRBV5-1 and J is TRBJ2-7; the D is unclear. The germline CDR1 and CDR2 sequences are SGHRS and YFSETQ. Trimming removed 5 bases at V and 2 bases at J, with 23 bases between. The CDR3 consists of 17 residues. This CDR3 reads CASRLDHRTATPYEQYF. Written as DNA, the CDR3 is TGCGCCAGCAGATTAGACCACCGAACAGCCACCCCCTACGAGCAGTACTTC.

This chain links TRBV30 with TRBJ1-2; D is uncertain. This CDR3 is 18 amino acids long. Germline-derived CDR1 and CDR2 are GTSNPN and SVGIG (reference sequence). V lost 3 bases, J lost 7 bases, and 30 bases lay in between. The CDR3 protein is CAWSPTKIRVLISGGYTF. DNA of the CDR3: TGTGCCTGGAGCCCCACGAAAATAAGAGTCTTAATCTCGGGTGGCTACACCTTC.

V usage is TRBV7-6 and J usage is TRBJ2-3; 8 bases are shared with TRBD2. V lost 0 bases and J lost 4; bases outside the gene matches: 6. CDR3 length: 16 amino acids. The germline CDR1 and CDR2 sequences are SGHVS and FNYEAQ. The CDR3 sequence: CASSLAGAGAADTQYF. The CDR3 DNA reads as TGTGCCAGCAGCTTAGCCGGAGCGGGGGCGGCAGATACGCAGTATTTT.

This chain uses TRBV28 with TRBJ2-2; D call uncertain. The V gene's germline CDR1 is MDHEN and CDR2 SYDVKM. Trimming removed 3 bases at V and 1 base at J, with 6 bases between. This CDR3 has 14 residues. The CDR3 region is CASSFSGNTGELFF. CDR3 DNA sequence: TGTGCCAGCAGTTTTTCAGGGAACACCGGGGAGCTGTTTTTT. Together with reference TRBV28 and TRBJ2-2, the CDR3 gives the full variable domain: DVKVTQSSRYLVKRTGEKVFLECVQDMDHENMFWYRQDPGLGLRLIYFSYDVKMKEKGDIPEGYSVSREKKERFSLILESASTNQTSMYLCASSFSGNTGELFFGEGSRLTVL.

V and J are TRBV5-1 and TRBJ2-7, with TRBD1 matching 10 bases. The ends lost 4 bases at V and 5 bases at J; junction bases unmatched: 6. Germline assignment: CDR1 SGHRS and CDR2 YFSETQ. CDR3 length: 14 residues. This CDR3 reads CASSLRTGGDEQYF. The CDR3 DNA sequence: TGCGCCAGCAGCCTACGGACAGGGGGTGACGAGCAGTACTTC. Looking up the rest from reference TRBV5-1 and TRBJ2-7 gives the full variable domain: KAGVTQTPRYLIKTRGQQVTLSCSPISGHRSVSWYQQTPGQGLQFLFEYFSETQRNKGNFPGRFSGRQFSNSRSEMNVSTLELGDSALYLCASSLRTGGDEQYFGPGTRLTVT.

The chain is built from TRBV14 and TRBJ2-7, with unresolved D. Germline loops: CDR1 SGHDN, CDR2 FVKESK. Trimming removed 5 bases at V and 10 bases at J, with 21 bases between. The length of the CDR3 is 14 residues. CDR3 residues: CASSALTTFEVQYF. The CDR3 DNA is TGTGCCAGCAGCGCCCTAACCACCTTCGAGGTTCAGTACTTC.

In this sample, this clone turned up a few times. The V call is TRBV27, the J call TRBJ1-5; tentative D call: TRBD1 (6 bases). CDR3 length: 14 residues. V lost 3 bases to trimming and J lost 6 bases, with 12 bases between them. The V gene's germline CDR1 is MNHEY and CDR2 SMNVEV (reference sequence). This CDR3 reads CASSLGGAGQPQHF. The DNA for the CDR3 is TGTGCCAGCAGTTTGGGGGGGGCAGGTCAGCCCCAGCATTTT.

This chain connects TRBV4-3 to TRBJ1-3; a weak D match, TRBD1 (5 bases). CDR3 size: 13 residues. Germline V CDR1 and CDR2: LGHNA, YSLEER. Between the trimmed V and J ends, which lost 8 bases and 3 bases, there was a span of 11 bases. As DNA, the CDR3 is TGCGCCAGCGGGCAGGGATTTGGAAACACCATATATTTT. Translating gives CASGQGFGNTIYF.

V usage is TRBV6-5 and J usage is TRBJ1-1; D unresolved. Germline values: CDR1 MNHEY, CDR2 SVGAGI. The ends were cut back, 0 bases at V and 0 bases at J, with 5 bases in the middle. The CDR3 is 14 residues long. CDR3 sequence (DNA): TGTGCCAGCAGTTACTCCCAGGTGAACACTGAAGCTTTCTTT. Translation: CASSYSQVNTEAFF.

The chain couples TRBV2 to TRBJ1-2, with TRBD1 matching over 7 bases. V shed 8 bases and J 8 bases; nucleotides not matched to a gene: 8. This CDR3 is built from 12 residues. Germline loops: CDR1 SNHLY, CDR2 FYNNEI. The CDR3 loop reads CASALTGSGYTF. DNA of the CDR3: TGTGCCAGCGCCCTGACAGGGTCCGGCTACACCTTC.

The rearrangement joins TRBV11-2 to TRBJ2-7; 7 bases fit TRBD1. Germline loops: CDR1 SGHAT, CDR2 FQNNGV. The CDR3 sequence is 15 residues long. V shed 1 base, J shed 0 bases, and the junction held 3 bases outside the gene matches. CDR3 region: CASSLGTGFSYEQYF. In DNA form, the CDR3 reads TGTGCCAGCAGCTTAGGGACAGGCTTCTCCTACGAGCAGTACTTC.

The chain uses TRBV5-6 and TRBJ1-1, with D maybe TRBD1 (5 bases). Trimming shortened V by 0 bases and J by 0 bases, and 12 bases separated the two germline ends. CDR1 and CDR2 from the germline V gene are SGHDT and YYEEEE. This CDR3 region has 16 residues. The CDR3 coding sequence is TGTGCCAGCAGCTTGGGTAGGGGATCCATGAACACTGAAGCTTTCTTT. Translating gives CASSLGRGSMNTEAFF.

The J gene is TRBJ2-2, the V gene TRBV28; 10 bases match TRBD1. V lost 3 bases and J lost 1; bases outside the gene matches: 5. Per the germline V gene, CDR1 is MDHEN and CDR2 is SYDVKM. This CDR3 has 17 residues. This CDR3 is CASSFGTGVGNTGELFF. In nucleotides, the CDR3 is TGTGCCAGCAGTTTTGGGACAGGGGTGGGGAACACCGGGGAGCTGTTTTTT.

The rearrangement joins TRBV6-2 or TRBV6-3 to TRBJ2-3, with 7 bases lining up with TRBD2. Germline V gene lookup returns CDR1 MNHEY and CDR2 SVGEGT. V trimming: 5 bases; J trimming: 3 bases; junction bases outside the gene matches: 8. The CDR3 extends over 15 amino acids. CDR3 sequence (DNA): TGTGCCAGCAGTCATACTAGCGAACCTACAGATACGCAGTATTTT. Protein: CASSHTSEPTDTQYF.